The clone carrying this T cell receptor beta chain was detected only a few times. What it binds is unknown. These data originate in a study of T cell repertoires in cytomegalovirus infection. Study outcomes and limitations: HLA-C-restricted CMV-specific TCR beta clonotypes prevailed in the ex vivo response. Totalled public TCR beta family frequency picked out people who carried CMV plus the relevant HLA.

TCRdb reanalysed the reads using MiXCR and keeps one entry per CDR3 protein. The data contain 200,000 to 300,000 distinct CDR3 sequences, roughly an eighth of them singletons. The CDR3 is 14 amino acids. V lost 5 bases and J lost 4, with 12 bases in between. The sample comprised PBMCs. The gene calls are TRBV12-3 or TRBV12-4 and TRBJ1-3; the D is unclear. This clonotype was obtained from a human donor in good health (CMV status not recorded). Some clones in this sample may be carry-over from other donors' samples. CDR3 sequence reads: CASSPPRVGNTIYF. The CDR3 DNA follows: TGTGCCAGCAGTCCCCCCCGGGTAGGAAACACCATATATTTT.